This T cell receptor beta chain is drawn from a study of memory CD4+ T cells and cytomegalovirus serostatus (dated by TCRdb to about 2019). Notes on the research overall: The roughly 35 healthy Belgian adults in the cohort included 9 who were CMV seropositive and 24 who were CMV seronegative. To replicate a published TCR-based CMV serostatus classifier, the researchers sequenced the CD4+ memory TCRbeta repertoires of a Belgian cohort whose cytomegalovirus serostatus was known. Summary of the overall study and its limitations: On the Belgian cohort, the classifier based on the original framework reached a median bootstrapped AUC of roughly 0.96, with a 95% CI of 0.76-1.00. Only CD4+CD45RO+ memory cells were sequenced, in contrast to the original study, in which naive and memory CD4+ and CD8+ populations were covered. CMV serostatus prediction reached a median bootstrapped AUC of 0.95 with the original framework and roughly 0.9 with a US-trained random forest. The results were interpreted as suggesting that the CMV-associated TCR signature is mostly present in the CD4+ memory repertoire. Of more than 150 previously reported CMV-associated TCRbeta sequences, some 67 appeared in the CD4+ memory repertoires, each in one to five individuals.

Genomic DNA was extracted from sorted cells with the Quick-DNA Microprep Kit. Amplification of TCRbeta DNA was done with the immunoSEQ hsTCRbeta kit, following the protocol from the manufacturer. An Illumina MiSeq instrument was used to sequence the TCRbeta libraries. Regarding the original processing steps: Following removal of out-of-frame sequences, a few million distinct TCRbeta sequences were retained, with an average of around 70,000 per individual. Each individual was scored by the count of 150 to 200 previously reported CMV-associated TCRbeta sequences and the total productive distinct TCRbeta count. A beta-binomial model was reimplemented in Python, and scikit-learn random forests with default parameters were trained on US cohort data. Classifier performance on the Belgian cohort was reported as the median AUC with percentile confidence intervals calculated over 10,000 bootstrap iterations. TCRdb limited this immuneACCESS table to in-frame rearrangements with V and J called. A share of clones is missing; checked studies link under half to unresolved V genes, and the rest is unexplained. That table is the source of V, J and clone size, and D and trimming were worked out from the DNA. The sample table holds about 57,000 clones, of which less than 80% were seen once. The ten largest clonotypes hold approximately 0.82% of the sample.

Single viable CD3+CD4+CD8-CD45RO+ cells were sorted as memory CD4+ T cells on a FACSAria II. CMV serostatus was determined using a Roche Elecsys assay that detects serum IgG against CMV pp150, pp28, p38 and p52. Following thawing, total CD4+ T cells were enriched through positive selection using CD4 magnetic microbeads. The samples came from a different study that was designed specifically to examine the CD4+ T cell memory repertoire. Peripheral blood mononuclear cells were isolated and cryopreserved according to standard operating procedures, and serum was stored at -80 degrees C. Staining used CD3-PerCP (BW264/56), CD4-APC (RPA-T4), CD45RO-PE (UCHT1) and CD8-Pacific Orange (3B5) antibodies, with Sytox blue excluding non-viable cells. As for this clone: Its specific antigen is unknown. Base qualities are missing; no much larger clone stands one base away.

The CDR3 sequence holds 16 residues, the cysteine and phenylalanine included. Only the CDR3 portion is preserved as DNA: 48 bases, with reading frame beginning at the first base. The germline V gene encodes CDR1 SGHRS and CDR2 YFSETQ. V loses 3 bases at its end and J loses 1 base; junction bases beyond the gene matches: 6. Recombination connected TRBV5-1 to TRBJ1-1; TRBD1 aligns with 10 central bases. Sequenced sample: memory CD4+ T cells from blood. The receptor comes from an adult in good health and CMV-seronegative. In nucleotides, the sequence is TGCGCCAGCAGCTCCCAAGGACAGGGGGGGAACACTGAAGCTTTCTTT. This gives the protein CASSSQGQGGNTEAFF.